The 26 T cell receptor beta chains below all came from one sample that was sequenced in a study of blood T cell repertoires in COVID-19. TCRdb's copy holds only in-frame clones and misses some; the assay was immunoSEQ multiplex PCR. This repertoire shows about 160,000 clones, roughly 84% found once; its top ten account for 7% to 7.5%. The source material was PBMCs or T cells enriched from blood (not recorded which). These TCRs come from a woman between 45 and 65 years old who had recovered from COVID-19.

This clone appeared a few times. The chain uses TRBV19 and TRBJ1-5; weak D call: TRBD1 (6 bases). Germline V CDR1 and CDR2: LNHDA, SQIVND (reference sequence). The V gene lost 8 bases and the J gene lost 6 bases, with 17 bases spanning the gap. This CDR3 has 14 residues. CDR3 in amino acids: CASWDHRDTQPQHF. CDR3 DNA: TGTGCCAGTTGGGACCACAGGGACACTCAGCCCCAGCATTTT.

The chain has TRBV27 and TRBJ1-5; 8 nucleotides align to TRBD1. The CDR3 runs to 14 residues. Trimming cost V 5 bases and J 4 bases; bases outside gene matches: 4. Germline lookup yields CDR1 MNHEY and CDR2 SMNVEV (reference sequence). The DNA for the CDR3 is TGTGCCAGCAGTACCCAGGGGGCAAATCAGCCCCAGCATTTT. Its protein is CASSTQGANQPQHF.

This clone was counted a few times. The chain is built from TRBV7-8 and TRBJ1-5; 10 bases match TRBD1. This CDR3 has 15 residues. Looked up from germline, CDR1 is SGHVS and CDR2 is FQNEAQ. Unmatched junction bases numbered 7, after V lost 5 bases and J lost 6 bases. CDR3 loop: CASSPGTGVSQPQHF. CDR3 bases: TGTGCCAGCAGCCCTGGGACAGGGGTGAGTCAGCCCCAGCATTTT.

This chain uses TRBV18 with TRBJ1-5, with D possibly matching TRBD1 (5 bases). The CDR3 has 13 residues. Looked up from germline, CDR1 is KGHSH and CDR2 is LQKENI. With 4 bases removed from V and 5 bases from J, the gap between germline ends came to 9 bases. CDR3 DNA sequence: TGTGCCAGCTCACGCCAGGGCTATCAGCCCCAGCATTTT. Its translation: CASSRQGYQPQHF.

This rearrangement joins TRBV7-2 to TRBJ2-1, with 12 bases that match TRBD2. The CDR3 extends over 15 amino acids. Trimming took 4 bases from V and 13 from J; bases not matched to a gene: 11. Germline CDR1 is SGHTA and CDR2 is FQGNSA. In DNA form, the CDR3 reads TGTGCCAGCAGCTCGCGACTAGCGGGGGCCCCAGGTCAGTTCTTC. It translates to CASSSRLAGAPGQFF.

This chain joins TRBV7-6 and TRBJ2-3, with TRBD2 matching over 13 bases. The CDR3 length is 16 residues. V shed 1 base, J shed 7 bases, and the junction held 5 bases outside the gene matches. In germline, CDR1 is SGHVS, CDR2 FNYEAQ. The CDR3 is CASSLVGLAGANTQYF. The CDR3 DNA reads TGTGCCAGCAGCTTAGTCGGACTAGCGGGAGCAAATACGCAGTATTTT.

The gene calls are TRBV27 and TRBJ2-1, with no clear D. This CDR3 comprises 13 residues. CDR1 and CDR2 from the germline V gene are MNHEY and SMNVEV (reference sequence). The V end lost 2 bases, the J end lost 6 bases, and 8 bases lay between the germline ends. In nucleotides, the CDR3 is TGTGCCAGCAGTTTAGAAGCAGGCAATGAGCAGTTCTTC. It translates to CASSLEAGNEQFF.

V usage is TRBV28 and J usage is TRBJ1-2, with 8 bases fitting TRBD1. The CDR3 has 15 amino acids. J was trimmed by 2 bases and V by 6 bases; bases with no gene match: 8. The germline CDR1 and CDR2 sequences are MDHEN and SYDVKM. The CDR3 reads CASSLPGQGNYGYTF. The CDR3 bases are TGTGCCAGCAGCCTTCCTGGACAGGGCAACTATGGCTACACCTTC.

V is TRBV3-1 (or the pseudogene TRBV3-2) and J is TRBJ1-2; weak D call: TRBD1 (5 bases). The CDR3 has 15 amino acids. Trimming cost V 1 base and J 3 bases, with 12 bases left between them. In germline, CDR1 is LGHDT, CDR2 YNNKEL (reference sequence). The CDR3 nucleotides read TGTGCCAGCAGCCAAGGTCCGGAGGGGCACTATGGCTACACCTTC. Amino acids: CASSQGPEGHYGYTF.

CDR3 in DNA: TGTGCCAGCAGCTCGGGACTAGCGGGAGCTTTTGATACGCAGTATTTT. Residues: CASSSGLAGAFDTQYF. The chain recombines TRBV7-2 with TRBJ2-3; 14 nucleotides agree with TRBD2. This CDR3 comprises 16 residues. Germline V CDR1 and CDR2: SGHTA, FQGNSA. V lost 4 bases to trimming and J lost 6 bases; unmatched junction nucleotides: 6.

This rearrangement joins TRBV5-1 to TRBJ2-2, with D hard to call. CDR1 SGHRS and CDR2 YFSETQ come from the germline V gene. CDR3 length equals 14 residues. V was shortened by 1 base and J by 3 bases, with 7 bases between the two germline ends. In nucleotides, the CDR3 is TGCGCCAGCAGCTTGTTCGGAGACACCGGGGAGCTGTTTTTT. Amino acids: CASSLFGDTGELFF.

The chain links TRBV14 to TRBJ2-5, with TRBD1 matching 8 bases. The CDR3 has 17 amino acids. After removal of 1 base from V and 5 bases from J, the junction contained 12 bases not matched to a gene. Germline V gene sequence: CDR1 SGHDN, CDR2 FVKESK. Written as DNA, the CDR3 is TGTGCCAGCAGCCAAGGAAGGGCCAGGGGGCTCTTGGAGACCCAGTACTTC. Its translation: CASSQGRARGLLETQYF.

This chain connects TRBV5-1 to TRBJ2-2; D perhaps matches TRBD1 (6 bases). The CDR3 loop spans 15 amino acids. V gave up 0 bases and J gave up 4 bases, with 10 bases separating them. Germline V lookup: CDR1 SGHRS, CDR2 YFSETQ. The CDR3 is CASSLVQQGTGELFF. The CDR3 DNA reads as TGCGCCAGCAGCTTGGTTCAACAGGGCACCGGGGAGCTGTTTTTT.

This clone has a single count. The chain links TRBV11-3 to TRBJ1-1, with TRBD1 as a possible D gene (5 bases). The V gene lost 2 bases and the J gene lost 4 bases, with 14 bases spanning the gap. Germline V gene data show CDR1 as SGHNT and CDR2 as YENEEA. The CDR3 contains 15 residues. DNA for the CDR3: TGTGCCAGCAGCTTAACTTTCGGGGGTAGCACTGAAGCTTTCTTT. This encodes CASSLTFGGSTEAFF.

The CDR3 DNA follows: TGTGCCAGCAGCGTACGACCGGGACAGGGGGCGCAGAATGGCTACACCTTC. Translation gives CASSVRPGQGAQNGYTF. The rearrangement joins TRBV7-2 to TRBJ1-2, with TRBD1 identical over 12 bases. V gave up 5 bases and J gave up 6 bases; unmatched junction bases: 13. This CDR3 comprises 17 residues. CDR1 and CDR2 (germline): SGHTA, FQGNSA. Looking up the rest from reference TRBV7-2 and TRBJ1-2 gives the full variable domain: GAGVSQSPSNKVTEKGKDVELRCDPISGHTALYWYRQSLGQGLEFLIYFQGNSAPDKSGLPSDRFSAERTGGSVSTLTIQRTQQEDSAVYLCASSVRPGQGAQNGYTFGSGTRLTVV.

The sample holds one count of this clone. The J gene is TRBJ2-1, the V gene TRBV28; 8 bases fit TRBD2. Germline assignment: CDR1 MDHEN and CDR2 SYDVKM. The CDR3 has 14 residues. Germline trimming cut 8 bases from V and 7 bases from J; bases unmatched to any gene: 10. The CDR3 is CASHETSEDNEQFF. In DNA, the CDR3 is TGTGCCAGCCACGAGACTAGCGAGGATAATGAGCAGTTCTTC.

This clone was seen a single time. The rearrangement uses TRBV6-1 and TRBJ1-2, with D maybe TRBD1 (5 bases). Between the trimmed V and J ends, which lost 2 bases and 7 bases, there was a span of 8 bases. The CDR3 covers 12 residues. Germline loops: CDR1 MNHNS, CDR2 SASEGT. In nucleotides, the CDR3 is TGTGCCAGCAGTGAACAGGGTCGTGGCTACACCTTC. Residues: CASSEQGRGYTF.

V gene TRBV6-5 combines with J gene TRBJ1-5; 8 bases fit TRBD1. Germline V gene sequence: CDR1 MNHEY, CDR2 SVGAGI. The CDR3 spans 15 residues. V lost 5 bases to trimming and J lost 1 base; unmatched junction nucleotides: 4. CDR3 in amino acids: CASSKTGVSNQPQHF. DNA for the CDR3: TGTGCCAGCAGTAAGACAGGGGTGAGCAATCAGCCCCAGCATTTT.

The rearrangement uses TRBV10-1 and TRBJ2-1; 8 nucleotides line up with TRBD2. CDR3 length: 15 amino acids. The V gene's germline CDR1 is WNHNN and CDR2 SYGVQD (reference sequence). The junction had 6 bases not matched to a gene; V was cut back by 2 bases and J by 6 bases. This CDR3 is CASSERGSGSNEQFF. DNA of the CDR3: TGCGCCAGCAGTGAGAGGGGCAGCGGGAGCAATGAGCAGTTCTTC.

J is TRBJ2-7 and V is TRBV29-1, with 7 bases lining up with TRBD2. CDR3 size: 14 residues. Germline V gene sequence: CDR1 SQVTM, CDR2 ANQGSEA. V lost 4 bases to trimming and J lost 4 bases; unmatched junction nucleotides: 10. This CDR3 is CSVGMGGSFYEQYF. Here the CDR3 DNA reads TGCAGCGTTGGGATGGGCGGGAGTTTTTACGAGCAGTACTTC.

This chain joins TRBV6-1 and TRBJ1-4; a possible D gene is TRBD1 (5 bases). The CDR3 totals 16 residues. Trimming cost V 4 bases and J 0 bases, with 12 bases left between them. The germline CDR1 and CDR2 sequences are MNHNS and SASEGT. CDR3 in DNA: TGTGCCAGCAGTGTGGGACGGGGGGCAACTAATGAAAAACTGTTTTTT. It specifies CASSVGRGATNEKLFF.

The chain combines TRBV5-4 with TRBJ1-1, with TRBD1 matching over 10 bases. V lost 4 bases to trimming and J lost 4 bases; unmatched junction nucleotides: 4. The CDR3 has 14 residues. Germline CDR1 and CDR2: SGHNT and YYREEE (reference sequence). CDR3 DNA sequence: TGTGCCAGCAGCAGAGACAGGGGGCTCACTGAAGCTTTCTTT. This encodes CASSRDRGLTEAFF.

The gene calls are TRBV18 and TRBJ1-1; D is uncertain. This CDR3 spans 14 amino acids. Germline V gene sequence: CDR1 KGHSH, CDR2 LQKENI. Trimming left V 3 bases short and J 7 bases short, with 15 bases between. Here the CDR3 reads CASSPLSGQSEAFF. CDR3 coding DNA: TGTGCCAGCTCACCGCTAAGTGGGCAGAGTGAAGCTTTCTTT.

Worth noting for this clone: In the same sample, other DNA sequences code for this CDR3. The gene calls are TRBV9 and TRBJ1-6, with D perhaps TRBD1 (5 bases). V gave up 0 bases and J gave up 10 bases, with 8 bases separating them. The CDR3 sequence is 13 residues long. The V gene's germline CDR1 is SGDLS and CDR2 YYNGEE. The CDR3 nucleotides read TGTGCCAGCAGCGTAGGGGGGGACTCACCCCTCCACTTT. Its protein product is CASSVGGDSPLHF.

V and J are TRBV28 and TRBJ1-1; 7 bases fit TRBD1. After removal of 5 bases from V and 7 bases from J, the junction contained 4 bases not matched to a gene. The CDR3 has 12 residues. Germline CDR1 reads MDHEN; CDR2 reads SYDVKM. DNA for the CDR3: TGTGCCAGCAGTAGCCAGGGGGGTGAAGCTTTCTTT. It specifies CASSSQGGEAFF.

The V call is TRBV27, the J call TRBJ2-5, with 10 nucleotides matching TRBD1. This CDR3 is built from 16 residues. V shed 2 bases and J 5 bases; nucleotides not matched to a gene: 8. CDR1 MNHEY and CDR2 SMNVEV come from the germline V gene (reference sequence). Written as DNA, the CDR3 is TGTGCCAGCAGTTTAGGGGACAGGGGTTCAGGGGAGACCCAGTACTTC. Protein: CASSLGDRGSGETQYF.